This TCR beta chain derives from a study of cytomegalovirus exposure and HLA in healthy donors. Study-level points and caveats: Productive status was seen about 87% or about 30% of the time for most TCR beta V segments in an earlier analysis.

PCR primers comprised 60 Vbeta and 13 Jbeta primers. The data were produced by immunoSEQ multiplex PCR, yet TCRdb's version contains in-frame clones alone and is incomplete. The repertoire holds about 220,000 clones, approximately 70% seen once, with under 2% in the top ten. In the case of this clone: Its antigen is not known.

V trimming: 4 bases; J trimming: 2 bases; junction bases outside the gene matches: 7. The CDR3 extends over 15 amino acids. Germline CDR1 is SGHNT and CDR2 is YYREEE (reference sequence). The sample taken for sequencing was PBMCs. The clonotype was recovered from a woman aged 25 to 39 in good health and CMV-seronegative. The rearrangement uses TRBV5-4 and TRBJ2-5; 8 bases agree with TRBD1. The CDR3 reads CASSTARDRQETQYF. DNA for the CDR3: TGTGCCAGCAGCACCGCTCGGGACAGGCAAGAGACCCAGTACTTC.